The T cell receptor beta chain described here comes from a study of identifying expanded T cells in peripheral blood. V lost 1 base and J 10 bases, leaving 8 bases between the germline ends. Germline V lookup: CDR1 SGHTA, CDR2 FQGNSA. The CDR3 is made up of 12 amino acids. About this clone: Antigen unknown.

Healthy donors had no documented immune events, such as infections, while sampled. Points from the study as a whole: Over about two and four weeks, about 15 and 19 clones changed, versus 1.2 between replicates. Variance in clone template counts between two-week samples significantly increased with total template count across all healthy donors.

TCRdb's table, derived via immunoSEQ multiplex PCR, lists solely in-frame clones and lacks some. The table has 100,000 or so clones, around nine tenths seen once. The chain carries TRBV7-2 and TRBJ2-1; D gene unclear. What was sequenced was blood. This TCR derives from a person between 18 and 75 years old in good health. CDR3 DNA sequence: TGTGCCAGCAGCTTAGTTAGGGTAGAGCAGTTCTTC. Amino acid sequence: CASSLVRVEQFF.